The sequence of this TCR beta chain was determined in a study of T-cell memory formation after mild COVID-19. This clonotype was observed at least ten times. Germline V gene data show CDR1 as SGHRS and CDR2 as YFSETQ. V shed 0 bases and J shed 2 bases, with 14 bases lying between them. The CDR3 is 16 amino acids. Each CDR3 protein gets one entry after TCRdb re-called the 5' RACE reads with MiXCR. The sample holds about 210,000 distinct CDR3 sequences; roughly 27% are singletons and the top ten take about an eighth. The receptor was derived from an adult woman who had mild COVID-19 (a few samples of this study predate the infection). Cell type and time point are not known. The V call is TRBV5-1, the J call TRBJ2-5; D is unclear. The sample consisted of PBMCs or a T cell subset sorted from them (not recorded which). The CDR3 sequence is CASSLVVRNRQETQYF. The CDR3 region has the DNA TGCGCCAGCAGCTTGGTGGTTCGTAACAGACAAGAGACCCAGTACTTC.